This entry lists 24 T cell receptor beta chains sequenced from one sample in a study of T cells after yellow fever vaccination. TCRdb recomputed calls from the 5' RACE reads with MiXCR, one row per CDR3 protein. The sample shows about 220,000 distinct CDR3 sequences, approximately 3% of them seen only once. The source material was CD4+ T cells sorted from PBMCs, sampled 10 days after the yellow fever booster vaccination. The receptor set was obtained from a man between 18 and 29 years old who received the YFV17D yellow fever vaccine.

By frequency in the sample, this clonotype is medium-sized. DNA of the CDR3: TGTGCCAGCAGCCAAGGGTTGGCTGATACGCAGTATTTT. It codes for CASSQGLADTQYF. The chain combines TRBV3-1 with TRBJ2-3; D uncertain. The germline V gene encodes CDR1 LGHDT and CDR2 YNNKEL (reference sequence). V was cut by 1 base and J by 6 bases, with 8 bases left in between. The CDR3 extends over 13 amino acids.

This clonotype has a handful of counts. The CDR3, as DNA: TGTGCCAGCAGTTACTCATGGGTCAACAGGGGTAACATTCAGTACTTC. It yields the protein CASSYSWVNRGNIQYF. The chain couples TRBV6-5 to TRBJ2-4, with TRBD1 matching 7 bases. The germline V gene encodes CDR1 MNHEY and CDR2 SVGAGI. J gave up 7 bases and V 0 bases, and 9 bases lay outside the gene matches. The CDR3 is made up of 16 amino acids.

The CDR3 coding sequence is TGTGCCAGCTCACCACCGACAACAGATACGCAGTATTTT. As protein: CASSPPTTDTQYF. V gene TRBV18 combines with J gene TRBJ2-3; the D is unclear. Germline CDR1 is KGHSH and CDR2 is LQKENI. V was pared by 0 bases and J by 3 bases, with 4 bases between. The CDR3 has 13 amino acids.

This clonotype has just a few counts. The chain carries TRBV7-3 and TRBJ2-1; 7 bases match TRBD1. The V gene's germline CDR1 is SGHTA and CDR2 FQGTGA. CDR3 size: 15 residues. The ends lost 4 bases at V and 8 bases at J; junction bases unmatched: 11. CDR3 coding DNA: TGTGCCAGCAGCTCTCCCAATAGGGGGCTGGATGAGCAGTTCTTC. Its translation is CASSSPNRGLDEQFF.

This clonotype appeared a few times. This chain joins TRBV19 and TRBJ1-5, with D tentatively TRBD1 (6 bases). Trimming left V 9 bases short and J 3 bases short, with 18 bases between. CDR3 size: 15 residues. Germline values: CDR1 LNHDA, CDR2 SQIVND (reference sequence). The CDR3 is CASSVLQGYNQPQHF. CDR3 DNA sequence: TGTGCCAGCAGTGTATTACAGGGATACAATCAGCCCCAGCATTTT. Combining the CDR3 with reference TRBV19 and TRBJ1-5 gives the whole variable domain DGGITQSPKYLFRKEGQNVTLSCEQNLNHDAMYWYRQDPGQGLRLIYYSQIVNDFQKGDIAEGYSVSREKKESFPLTVTSAQKNPTAFYLCASSVLQGYNQPQHFGDGTRLSIL.

This clonotype was seen a few times. The chain couples TRBV7-2 to TRBJ2-1; weak D call: TRBD2 (6 bases). Trimming left V 4 bases short and J 7 bases short, with 17 bases between. Germline V gene lookup returns CDR1 SGHTA and CDR2 FQGNSA. This CDR3 spans 15 amino acids. CDR3 residues: CASSSSGAGFNEQFF. The CDR3 DNA reads as TGTGCCAGCAGCTCCTCCGGTGCGGGATTTAATGAGCAGTTCTTC.

Many counts were recorded for this clonotype. The J gene is TRBJ1-1, the V gene TRBV9; D is unresolved. This CDR3 has 14 amino acids. Germline lookup yields CDR1 SGDLS and CDR2 YYNGEE. V gave up 3 bases and J gave up 2 bases, with 11 bases separating them. The CDR3 reads CASSAPHTNTEAFF. CDR3 nucleotide sequence: TGTGCCAGCAGCGCCCCCCATACCAACACTGAAGCTTTCTTT.

There are many counts of this clonotype. V is TRBV19 and J is TRBJ2-2; D not resolved. The germline CDR1 and CDR2 sequences are LNHDA and SQIVND (reference sequence). V lost 3 bases and J lost 0, with 5 bases in between. The CDR3 is made up of 14 amino acids. Here the CDR3 reads CASSIPTNTGELFF. The CDR3 DNA sequence: TGTGCCAGTAGTATTCCTACGAACACCGGGGAGCTGTTTTTT.

V usage is TRBV5-6 and J usage is TRBJ2-5, with TRBD2 identical over 13 bases. The CDR3 consists of 20 residues. Germline CDR1 reads SGHDT; CDR2 reads YYEEEE. The V segment lost 3 bases and the J segment 0 bases; nucleotides outside the gene matches: 14. CDR3 in amino acids: CASSSNRLAGGTPYQETQYF. As DNA, the CDR3 is TGTGCCAGCAGCTCCAACCGACTAGCGGGGGGCACTCCGTACCAAGAGACCCAGTACTTC.

The rearrangement joins TRBV14 to TRBJ1-6; tentative D call: TRBD1 (6 bases). The germline V gene has CDR1 SGHDN and CDR2 FVKESK. The germline V and J ends were trimmed by 4 bases and 0 bases, with 13 bases remaining between them. The CDR3 contains 17 residues. The CDR3 DNA reads as TGTGCCAGCAGCCCCCAGGGGACGAGCTCCTATAATTCACCCCTCCACTTT. Its translation is CASSPQGTSSYNSPLHF.

V usage is TRBV12-3 or TRBV12-4 and J usage is TRBJ1-1; 8 bases align to TRBD1. V gave up 6 bases and J gave up 0 bases; unmatched junction bases: 18. The CDR3 totals 19 residues. The DNA of the CDR3 is TGTGCCAGCAGCCCACAGCTTCGCAGGGGGCTTGACGTGAACACTGAAGCTTTCTTT. This sequence encodes CASSPQLRRGLDVNTEAFF.

This clonotype was picked up many times. The genes are TRBV5-1 and TRBJ1-2; D is ambiguous. Trimming shortened V by 0 bases and J by 3 bases, and 12 bases separated the two germline ends. Germline CDR1 and CDR2: SGHRS and YFSETQ. This CDR3 contains 15 residues. The CDR3 loop reads CASSLEALSHYGYTF. Written as DNA, the CDR3 is TGCGCCAGCAGCTTGGAGGCACTTTCCCACTATGGCTACACCTTC.

Many counts were recorded for this clonotype. The chain is built from TRBV5-1 and TRBJ2-1; 8 bases align to TRBD2. Germline V lookup: CDR1 SGHRS, CDR2 YFSETQ. This CDR3 is 13 amino acids long. Losses at the gene ends were 5 bases for V and 8 bases for J; bases not matched to a gene: 6. CDR3 sequence: CASSGTSFYEQFF. The CDR3, as DNA: TGCGCCAGCAGTGGGACTAGTTTCTATGAGCAGTTCTTC.

The chain employs TRBV28 and TRBJ2-1; the D is unclear. Germline CDR1 reads MDHEN; CDR2 reads SYDVKM. This CDR3 region has 13 residues. V gave up 8 bases and J gave up 3 bases, with 11 bases separating them. The DNA for the CDR3 is TGTGCCAGCGGAGTCCTCGGCTACAATGAGCAGTTCTTC. The encoded protein is CASGVLGYNEQFF.

Many counts were recorded for this clonotype. J is TRBJ2-3 and V is TRBV20-1; D possibly corresponds to TRBD2 (5 bases). There are 12 residues in the CDR3. Germline CDR1 is DFQATT and CDR2 is SNEGSKA (reference sequence). The CDR3 DNA reads as TGCAGCGCCAGGCGGGCCGCAGATACGCAGTATTTT. This gives the protein CSARRAADTQYF.

V gene TRBV23-1 combines with J gene TRBJ2-3; no reliable D call. TRBV23-1 is placed among ORFs of uncertain function. V was trimmed by 4 bases and J by 0 bases, leaving 14 bases between them. The CDR3 spans 16 residues. CDR3 DNA sequence: TGCGCCAGCAGTCGAAGGGTCTTTCTAAGCACAGATACGCAGTATTTT. It is translated as CASSRRVFLSTDTQYF.

This clonotype was observed a handful of times. This chain connects TRBV20-1 to TRBJ1-1, with D unresolved. Deletions cut 6 bases from V and 0 bases from J, with 11 bases between. Germline-derived CDR1 and CDR2 are DFQATT and SNEGSKA (reference sequence). The CDR3 runs to 13 residues. CDR3 sequence (DNA): TGCAGTGCCCCTAGGAGAATGAACACTGAAGCTTTCTTT. It specifies CSAPRRMNTEAFF.

This clonotype was seen many times. This chain connects TRBV5-1 to TRBJ1-2; D remains ambiguous. V lost 0 bases and J lost 4, with 7 bases in between. The CDR3 extends over 13 amino acids. The V gene's germline CDR1 is SGHRS and CDR2 YFSETQ. The DNA for the CDR3 is TGCGCCAGCAGCTTGGGAGGAAGCTATGGCTACACCTTC. Encoded protein: CASSLGGSYGYTF. Full variable domain (outside the CDR3, taken from reference TRBV5-1 and TRBJ1-2): KAGVTQTPRYLIKTRGQQVTLSCSPISGHRSVSWYQQTPGQGLQFLFEYFSETQRNKGNFPGRFSGRQFSNSRSEMNVSTLELGDSALYLCASSLGGSYGYTFGSGTRLTVV.

This sequence joins TRBV30 and TRBJ2-5, with D possibly being TRBD2 (6 bases). V lost 4 bases, J lost 2 bases, and 17 bases lay in between. CDR3 length: 15 residues. Germline-derived CDR1 and CDR2 are GTSNPN and SVGIG (reference sequence). CDR3 coding DNA: TGTGCCTGGACCCCCGGCGGGGCGACTCAAGAGACCCAGTACTTC. Translating gives CAWTPGGATQETQYF.

In this sample, this clonotype turned up many times. This sequence joins TRBV6-2 or TRBV6-3 and TRBJ1-1; D unclear. This CDR3 spans 14 amino acids. V was shortened by 3 bases and J by 4 bases, with 12 bases between the two germline ends. Germline CDR1 reads MNHEY; CDR2 reads SVGEGT. For the CDR3, the DNA is TGTGCCAGCAGTTATAATCTCGGAGGCACTGAAGCTTTCTTT. Protein: CASSYNLGGTEAFF.

V and J are TRBV5-4 and TRBJ2-1, with D maybe TRBD2 (6 bases). The germline gives CDR1 SGHNT, CDR2 YYREEE (reference sequence). The CDR3 spans 13 residues. Trimming shortened V by 10 bases and J by 6 bases, and 17 bases separated the two germline ends. CDR3 DNA sequence: TGTGCCGTAGCGGAAGGGGATGGCAATGAGCAGTTCTTC. Amino acid sequence: CAVAEGDGNEQFF.

This clonotype came up many times. V is TRBV5-1 and J is TRBJ2-2; 7 nucleotides match TRBD2. Germline CDR1 SGHRS, CDR2 YFSETQ. The CDR3 spans 15 residues. The trim removed 7 bases at V and 0 bases at J, leaving 6 bases unmatched. The chain's CDR3 is CASREDLANTGELFF. CDR3 sequence (DNA): TGCGCCAGCCGGGAGGACCTCGCGAACACCGGGGAGCTGTTTTTT.

This clonotype was observed many times. V and J are TRBV4-1 and TRBJ2-7; D remains ambiguous. Germline-derived CDR1 and CDR2 are MGHRA and YSYEKL. V was shortened by 8 bases and J by 7 bases, with 15 bases between the two germline ends. The CDR3 has 12 amino acids. The CDR3 region has the DNA TGCGCCAGCTCCCTTCCTGTTGGAGAGCAGTACTTC. Translation gives CASSLPVGEQYF.

There are many counts of this clonotype. J is TRBJ2-7 and V is TRBV23-1, with D perhaps TRBD1 (5 bases). TRBV23-1 counts as an open reading frame of uncertain function. The CDR3 contains 12 residues. The CDR3: CACRAHIYEQYV. In DNA form, the CDR3 reads TGCGCCTGCAGGGCCCACATTTACGAGCAGTACGTC.